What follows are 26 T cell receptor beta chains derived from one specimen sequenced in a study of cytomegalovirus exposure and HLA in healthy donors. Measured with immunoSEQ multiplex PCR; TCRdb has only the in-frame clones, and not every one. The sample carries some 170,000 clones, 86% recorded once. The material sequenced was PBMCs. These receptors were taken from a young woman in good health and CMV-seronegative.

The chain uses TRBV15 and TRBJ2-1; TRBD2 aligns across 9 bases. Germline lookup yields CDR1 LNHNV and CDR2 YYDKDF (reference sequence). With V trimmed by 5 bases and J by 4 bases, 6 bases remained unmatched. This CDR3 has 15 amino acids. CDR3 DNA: TGTGCCACCAGCTCTGCGGGAGGGTCGTACAATGAGCAGTTCTTC. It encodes CATSSAGGSYNEQFF.

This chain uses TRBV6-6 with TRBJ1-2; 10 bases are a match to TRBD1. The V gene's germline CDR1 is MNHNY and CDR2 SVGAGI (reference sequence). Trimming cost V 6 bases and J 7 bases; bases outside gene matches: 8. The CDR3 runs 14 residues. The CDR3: CASSPNGQGGGYTF. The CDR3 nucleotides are TGTGCCAGCAGCCCAAACGGACAGGGGGGTGGCTACACCTTC.

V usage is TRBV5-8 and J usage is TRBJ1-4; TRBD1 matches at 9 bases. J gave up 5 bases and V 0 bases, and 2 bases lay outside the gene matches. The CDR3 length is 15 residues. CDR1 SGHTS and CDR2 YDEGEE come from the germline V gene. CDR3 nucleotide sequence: TGTGCCAGCAGCTTGGCCGGGACAGGGAATGAAAAACTGTTTTTT. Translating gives CASSLAGTGNEKLFF.

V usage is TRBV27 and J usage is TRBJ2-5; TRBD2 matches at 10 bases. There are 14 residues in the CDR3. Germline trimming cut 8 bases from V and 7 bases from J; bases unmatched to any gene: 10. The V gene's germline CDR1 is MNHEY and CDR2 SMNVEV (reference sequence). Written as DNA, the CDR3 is TGTGCCAGCGGCCCAGCGGGAGGGCCCGCGACCCAGTACTTC. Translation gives CASGPAGGPATQYF.

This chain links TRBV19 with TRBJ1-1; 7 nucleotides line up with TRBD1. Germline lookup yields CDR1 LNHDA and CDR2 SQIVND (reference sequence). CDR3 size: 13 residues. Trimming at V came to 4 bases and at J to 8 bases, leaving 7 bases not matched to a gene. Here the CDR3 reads CASSRGDSREAFF. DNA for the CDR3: TGTGCCAGTAGTAGAGGGGACAGCCGGGAAGCTTTCTTT. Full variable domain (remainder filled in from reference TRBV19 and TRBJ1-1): DGGITQSPKYLFRKEGQNVTLSCEQNLNHDAMYWYRQDPGQGLRLIYYSQIVNDFQKGDIAEGYSVSREKKESFPLTVTSAQKNPTAFYLCASSRGDSREAFFGQGTRLTVV.

The CDR3 DNA follows: TGCGCCAGCAGCTTGCCGTCAGGGCGACTGAACACTGAAGCTTTCTTT. Amino acids: CASSLPSGRLNTEAFF. This chain connects TRBV5-1 to TRBJ1-1; D might be TRBD1 (5 bases). The V gene lost 1 base and the J gene lost 0 bases, with 13 bases spanning the gap. Germline CDR1 reads SGHRS; CDR2 reads YFSETQ. The CDR3 has 16 amino acids.

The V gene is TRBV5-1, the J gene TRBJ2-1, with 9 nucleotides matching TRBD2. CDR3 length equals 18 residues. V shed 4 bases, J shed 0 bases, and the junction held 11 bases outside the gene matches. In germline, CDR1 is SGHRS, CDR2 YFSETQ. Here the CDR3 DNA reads TGCGCCAGCAGCGTTCCTCAAGCGGGGGGTAGCTCCTACAATGAGCAGTTCTTC. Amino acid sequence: CASSVPQAGGSSYNEQFF.

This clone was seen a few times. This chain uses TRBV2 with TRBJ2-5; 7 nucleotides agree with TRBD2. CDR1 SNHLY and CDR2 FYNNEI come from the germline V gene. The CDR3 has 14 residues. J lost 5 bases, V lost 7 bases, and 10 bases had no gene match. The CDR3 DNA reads TGTGCCAGCAAGGCAGCGTTGGGGGGGGAGACCCAGTACTTC. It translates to CASKAALGGETQYF. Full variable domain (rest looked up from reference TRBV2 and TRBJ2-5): EPEVTQTPSHQVTQMGQEVILRCVPISNHLYFYWYRQILGQKVEFLVSFYNNEISEKSEIFDDQFSVERPDGSNFTLKIRSTKLEDSAMYFCASKAALGGETQYFGPGTRLLVL.

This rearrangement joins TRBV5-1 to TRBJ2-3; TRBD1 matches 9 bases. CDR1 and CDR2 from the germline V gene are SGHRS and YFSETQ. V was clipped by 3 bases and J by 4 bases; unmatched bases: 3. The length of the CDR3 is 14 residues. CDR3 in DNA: TGCGCCAGCAGCTCGGGACAGGGACCAGATACGCAGTATTTT. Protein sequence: CASSSGQGPDTQYF.

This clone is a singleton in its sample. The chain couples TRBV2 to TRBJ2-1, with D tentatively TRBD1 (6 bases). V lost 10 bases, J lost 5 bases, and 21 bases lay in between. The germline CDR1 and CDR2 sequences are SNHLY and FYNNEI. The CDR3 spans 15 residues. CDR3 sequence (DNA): TGTGCCACCGTTGCTTCAGGGGAGTGGGACAATGAGCAGTTCTTC. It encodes CATVASGEWDNEQFF.

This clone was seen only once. CDR3 in amino acids: CAISRQLQVPGANVLTF. The CDR3 region has the DNA TGTGCCATCAGTAGACAGCTACAAGTTCCTGGGGCCAACGTCCTGACTTTC. This rearrangement joins TRBV10-3 to TRBJ2-6; weak D call: TRBD1 (5 bases). Germline V gene data show CDR1 as ENHRY and CDR2 as SYGVKD. The CDR3 sequence is 17 residues long. V lost 5 bases and J 2 bases, leaving 16 bases between the germline ends.

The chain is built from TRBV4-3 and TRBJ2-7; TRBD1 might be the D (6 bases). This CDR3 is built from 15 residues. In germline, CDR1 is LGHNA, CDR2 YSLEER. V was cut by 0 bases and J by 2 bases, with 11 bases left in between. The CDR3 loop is CASSQELQGTYEQYF. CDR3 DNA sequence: TGCGCCAGCAGCCAAGAATTACAGGGCACCTACGAGCAGTACTTC.

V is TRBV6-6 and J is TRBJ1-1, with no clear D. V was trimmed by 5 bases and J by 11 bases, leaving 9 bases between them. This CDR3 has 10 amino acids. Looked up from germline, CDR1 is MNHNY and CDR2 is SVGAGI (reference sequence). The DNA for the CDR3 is TGTGCCAGCAGTCCCCCCGTGGCTTTCTTT. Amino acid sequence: CASSPPVAFF.

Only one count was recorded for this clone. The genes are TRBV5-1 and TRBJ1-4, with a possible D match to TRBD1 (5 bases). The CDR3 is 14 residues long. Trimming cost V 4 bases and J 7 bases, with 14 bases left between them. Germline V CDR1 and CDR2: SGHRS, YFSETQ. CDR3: CASSPTVGSEKLFF. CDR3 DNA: TGCGCCAGCAGCCCGACAGTGGGAAGTGAAAAACTGTTTTTT.

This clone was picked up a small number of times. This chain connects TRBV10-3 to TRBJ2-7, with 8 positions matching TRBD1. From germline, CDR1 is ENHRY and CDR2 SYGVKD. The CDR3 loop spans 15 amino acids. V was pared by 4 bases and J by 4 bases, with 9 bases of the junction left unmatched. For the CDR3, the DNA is TGTGCCATCAGTGCCCTGGGACAGGTTCGGTACGAGCAGTACTTC. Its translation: CAISALGQVRYEQYF.

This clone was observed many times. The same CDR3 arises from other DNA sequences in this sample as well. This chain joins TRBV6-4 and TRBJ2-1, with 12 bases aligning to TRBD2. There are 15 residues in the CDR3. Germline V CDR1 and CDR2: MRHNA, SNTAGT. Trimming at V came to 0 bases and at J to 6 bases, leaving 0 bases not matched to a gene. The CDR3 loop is CASSDSTSGSNEQFF. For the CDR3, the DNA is TGTGCCAGCAGTGACTCGACTAGCGGGAGCAATGAGCAGTTCTTC.

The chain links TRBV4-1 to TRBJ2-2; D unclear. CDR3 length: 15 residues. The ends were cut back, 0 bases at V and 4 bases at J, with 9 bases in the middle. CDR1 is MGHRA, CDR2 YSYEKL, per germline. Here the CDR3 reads CASSQEGTGTGELFF. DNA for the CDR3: TGCGCCAGCAGCCAAGAAGGAACGGGCACCGGGGAGCTGTTTTTT.

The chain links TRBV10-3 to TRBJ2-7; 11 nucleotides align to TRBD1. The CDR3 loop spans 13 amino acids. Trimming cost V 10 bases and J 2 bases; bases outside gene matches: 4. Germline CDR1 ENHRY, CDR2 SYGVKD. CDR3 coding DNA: TGTGCCACCTGGGACAGGGGGACCTACGAGCAGTACTTC. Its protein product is CATWDRGTYEQYF.

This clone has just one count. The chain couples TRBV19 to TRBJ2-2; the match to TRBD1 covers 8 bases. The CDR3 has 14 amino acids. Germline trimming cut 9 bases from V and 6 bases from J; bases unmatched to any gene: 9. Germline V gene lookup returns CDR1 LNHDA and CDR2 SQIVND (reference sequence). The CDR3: CASIPTGEAGELFF. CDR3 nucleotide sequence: TGTGCCAGCATACCGACAGGGGAGGCCGGGGAGCTGTTTTTT.

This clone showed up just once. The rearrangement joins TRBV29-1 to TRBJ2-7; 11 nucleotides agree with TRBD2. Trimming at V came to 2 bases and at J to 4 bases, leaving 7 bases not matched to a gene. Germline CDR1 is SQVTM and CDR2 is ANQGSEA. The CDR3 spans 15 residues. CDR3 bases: TGCAGCGTTGAATTAGCGGGAGGGCCTGAGTACGAGCAGTACTTC. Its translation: CSVELAGGPEYEQYF.

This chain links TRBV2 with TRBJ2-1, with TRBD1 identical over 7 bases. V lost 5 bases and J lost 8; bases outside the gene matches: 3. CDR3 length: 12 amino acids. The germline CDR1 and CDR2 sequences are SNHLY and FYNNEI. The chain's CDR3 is CASSRQGYEQFF. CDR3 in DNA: TGTGCCAGCAGTCGACAGGGCTATGAGCAGTTCTTC. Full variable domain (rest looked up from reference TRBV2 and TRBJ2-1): EPEVTQTPSHQVTQMGQEVILRCVPISNHLYFYWYRQILGQKVEFLVSFYNNEISEKSEIFDDQFSVERPDGSNFTLKIRSTKLEDSAMYFCASSRQGYEQFFGPGTRLTVL.

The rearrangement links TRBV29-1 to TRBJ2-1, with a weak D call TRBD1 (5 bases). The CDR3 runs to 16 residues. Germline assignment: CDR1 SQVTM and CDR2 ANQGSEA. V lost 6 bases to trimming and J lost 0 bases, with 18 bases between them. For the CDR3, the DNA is TGCAGCGTCGACCCCAGACAGTCAAGCTCCTACAATGAGCAGTTCTTC. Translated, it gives CSVDPRQSSSYNEQFF.

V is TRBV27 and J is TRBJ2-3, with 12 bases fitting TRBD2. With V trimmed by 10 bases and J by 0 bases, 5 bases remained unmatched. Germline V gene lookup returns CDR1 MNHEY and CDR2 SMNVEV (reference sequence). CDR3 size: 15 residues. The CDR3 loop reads CATWTSGASTDTQYF. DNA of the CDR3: TGTGCCACCTGGACTAGCGGGGCTAGCACAGATACGCAGTATTTT.

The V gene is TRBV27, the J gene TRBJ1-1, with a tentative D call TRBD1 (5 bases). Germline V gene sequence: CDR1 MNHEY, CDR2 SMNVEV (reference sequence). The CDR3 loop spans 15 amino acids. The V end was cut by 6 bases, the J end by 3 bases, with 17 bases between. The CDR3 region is CASSHALAGDTEAFF. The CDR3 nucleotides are TGTGCCAGCAGCCACGCCCTAGCGGGGGACACTGAAGCTTTCTTT.

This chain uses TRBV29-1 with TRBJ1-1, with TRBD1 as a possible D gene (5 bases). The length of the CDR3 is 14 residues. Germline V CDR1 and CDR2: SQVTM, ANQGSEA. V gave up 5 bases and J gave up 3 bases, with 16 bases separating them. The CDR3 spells CSVTSRWGDTEAFF. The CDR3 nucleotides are TGCAGCGTTACGTCGAGGTGGGGCGACACTGAAGCTTTCTTT.

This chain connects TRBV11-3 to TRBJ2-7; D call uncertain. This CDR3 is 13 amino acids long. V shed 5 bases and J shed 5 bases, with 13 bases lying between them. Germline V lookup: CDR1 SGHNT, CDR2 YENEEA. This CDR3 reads CASSPRDTDEQYF. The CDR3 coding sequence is TGTGCCAGCAGCCCCCGAGATACCGACGAGCAGTACTTC.